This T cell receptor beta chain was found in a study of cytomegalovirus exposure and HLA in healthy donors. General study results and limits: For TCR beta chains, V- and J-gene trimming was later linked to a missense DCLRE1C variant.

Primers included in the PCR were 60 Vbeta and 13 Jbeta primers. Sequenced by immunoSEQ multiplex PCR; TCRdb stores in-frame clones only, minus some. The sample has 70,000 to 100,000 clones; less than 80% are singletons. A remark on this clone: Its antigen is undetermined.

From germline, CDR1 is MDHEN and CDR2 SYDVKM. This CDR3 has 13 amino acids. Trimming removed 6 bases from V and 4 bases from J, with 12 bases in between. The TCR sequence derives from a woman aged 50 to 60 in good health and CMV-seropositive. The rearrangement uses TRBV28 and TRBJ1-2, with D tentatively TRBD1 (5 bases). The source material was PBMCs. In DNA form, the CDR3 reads TGTGCCAGCAGGAGTGACAGCCGCTATGGCTACACCTTC. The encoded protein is CASRSDSRYGYTF.